This T cell receptor (beta chain) was retrieved from a study of cytomegalovirus exposure and HLA in healthy donors. At the level of the study: According to later analysis, the same platform produced the approximately 120 validation and 600 to 800 first-cohort repertoires. Whole-study findings and limits: Altogether, 160 or so TCR beta chains were recorded as cytomegalovirus-associated.

This clone was seen a handful of times. Its antigen is not known. Looked up from germline, CDR1 is ENHRY and CDR2 is SYGVKD. V was clipped by 6 bases and J by 8 bases, with 8 bases between them. The CDR3 is made up of 11 amino acids. The donors formed part of the approximately 120-subject validation cohort, distinct from the approximately 640-subject first cohort. Assay used: immunoSEQ multiplex PCR; TCRdb lists only in-frame clones, some missing. The profile covers around 61,000 clones, with approximately 92% appearing a single time and 1.1% taken by the ten largest. The source material was PBMCs. This TCR came from a man between 18 and 35 years old in good health and CMV-seronegative. J is TRBJ2-1 and V is TRBV10-3, with D tentatively TRBD1 (5 bases). The CDR3 sequence: CAISRVDEQFF. The CDR3 DNA reads TGTGCCATCAGCAGGGTAGATGAGCAGTTCTTC.